The 25 T cell receptor beta chains in this list originate from one sample, sequenced in a study of blood T cell repertoires in COVID-19. Profiled with immunoSEQ multiplex PCR; TCRdb holds only in-frame clones, not every one. The table shows about 230,000 clones, with approximately 82% occurring only once. The source material was peripheral blood. The receptors come from a man of 80 years or more with acute or convalescent COVID-19.

The chain links TRBV5-4 to TRBJ2-3; 9 nucleotides agree with TRBD1. V was pared by 4 bases and J by 0 bases, with 9 bases of the junction left unmatched. Germline V gene lookup returns CDR1 SGHNT and CDR2 YYREEE (reference sequence). This CDR3 has 17 residues. The CDR3 sequence is CASSRGAGQGSTDTQYF. Here the CDR3 DNA reads TGTGCCAGCAGCCGGGGGGCGGGACAGGGTAGCACAGATACGCAGTATTTT.

The chain carries TRBV30 and TRBJ1-2, with D perhaps matching TRBD1 (6 bases). Germline values: CDR1 GTSNPN, CDR2 SVGIG (reference sequence). Between the trimmed V and J ends, which lost 5 bases and 8 bases, there was a span of 9 bases. The CDR3 runs 10 residues. The CDR3, as DNA: TGTGCCTGGCAGGGGAACGGCTACACCTTC. Translation: CAWQGNGYTF.

The V gene is TRBV18, the J gene TRBJ2-1, with D tentatively TRBD2 (6 bases). Germline loops: CDR1 KGHSH, CDR2 LQKENI. CDR3 length equals 14 residues. V gave up 4 bases and J gave up 6 bases, with 13 bases separating them. CDR3 loop: CASSQTVEGNEQFF. The CDR3 DNA reads TGTGCCAGCTCACAGACAGTGGAGGGCAATGAGCAGTTCTTC.

The chain couples TRBV14 to TRBJ1-6; D is unclear. Trimming cost V 8 bases and J 0 bases, with 8 bases left between them. The CDR3 length is 14 residues. Germline V lookup: CDR1 SGHDN, CDR2 FVKESK. As DNA, the CDR3 is TGTGCCAGCGCAGAGGGCTCCTATAATTCACCCCTCCACTTT. It is translated as CASAEGSYNSPLHF.

The V call is TRBV19, the J call TRBJ2-3, with D hard to call. V lost 5 bases and J lost 5, with 8 bases in between. CDR3 length equals 12 residues. In germline, CDR1 is LNHDA, CDR2 SQIVND (reference sequence). The CDR3 region is CASSPERDTQYF. CDR3 in DNA: TGTGCCAGTAGTCCAGAGCGAGATACGCAGTATTTT.

V and J are TRBV5-1 and TRBJ2-7; 9 positions agree with TRBD2. Germline-derived CDR1 and CDR2 are SGHRS and YFSETQ. The CDR3 consists of 14 residues. The V and J ends lost 2 bases and 5 bases, in that order; junction bases with no gene match: 5. The CDR3 here is CASSFGLASDEQYF. The CDR3 DNA reads as TGCGCCAGCAGCTTTGGACTAGCGAGCGACGAGCAGTACTTC.

V is TRBV2 and J is TRBJ1-3, with D unresolved. The germline CDR1 and CDR2 sequences are SNHLY and FYNNEI. CDR3 length equals 12 residues. V was pared by 4 bases and J by 4 bases, with 5 bases between. CDR3 loop: CASSAQGNTIYF. For the CDR3, the DNA is TGTGCCAGCAGTGCCCAGGGAAACACCATATATTTT.

The V call is TRBV5-6, the J call TRBJ1-6; D is perhaps TRBD1 (6 bases). V was pared by 2 bases and J by 9 bases, with 12 bases between. The CDR3 extends over 14 amino acids. Germline assignment: CDR1 SGHDT and CDR2 YYEEEE. The DNA of the CDR3 is TGTGCCAGCAGCTTAGGGACATTGGGTTCACCCCTCCACTTT. Its translation is CASSLGTLGSPLHF. Variable domain in full (rest from reference TRBV5-6 and TRBJ1-6): DAGVTQSPTHLIKTRGQQVTLRCSPKSGHDTVSWYQQALGQGPQFIFQYYEEEERQRGNFPDRFSGHQFPNYSSELNVNALLLGDSALYLCASSLGTLGSPLHFGNGTRLTVT.

V is TRBV3-1 (or the pseudogene TRBV3-2) and J is TRBJ1-1, with a tentative D call TRBD1 (5 bases). The CDR3 sequence is 17 residues long. V lost 0 bases and J 0 bases, leaving 14 bases between the germline ends. Germline CDR1 and CDR2: LGHDT and YNNKEL (reference sequence). The CDR3 DNA reads TGTGCCAGCAGCCAAGATGCTGCAGGGCGCATGAACACTGAAGCTTTCTTT. Translated: CASSQDAAGRMNTEAFF.

The chain recombines TRBV19 with TRBJ2-1; 14 nucleotides agree with TRBD2. Germline-derived CDR1 and CDR2 are LNHDA and SQIVND (reference sequence). The CDR3 length is 16 residues. After removal of 5 bases from V and 8 bases from J, the junction contained 8 bases not matched to a gene. The DNA for the CDR3 is TGTGCCAGTAGTTTGGGACTAGCGGGAGTACGCTATGAGCAGTTCTTC. Its protein product is CASSLGLAGVRYEQFF. The full variable domain, rest sourced from reference TRBV19 and TRBJ2-1, is DGGITQSPKYLFRKEGQNVTLSCEQNLNHDAMYWYRQDPGQGLRLIYYSQIVNDFQKGDIAEGYSVSREKKESFPLTVTSAQKNPTAFYLCASSLGLAGVRYEQFFGPGTRLTVL.

The chain carries TRBV2 and TRBJ2-1; D possibly corresponds to TRBD2 (5 bases). CDR1 and CDR2 (germline): SNHLY, FYNNEI. This CDR3 spans 16 amino acids. Trimming pared 5 bases from V and 7 bases from J, leaving 21 bases between. The CDR3 region has the DNA TGTGCCAGCAGTTACAATGACTACCCCCCCGAGAATGAGCAGTTCTTC. Translating it yields CASSYNDYPPENEQFF.

The CDR3 nucleotides read TGCGCCAGCAGTCGACTAGCGGGAAGTAACAATGAGCAGTTCTTC. It is translated as CASSRLAGSNNEQFF. V is TRBV5-1 and J is TRBJ2-1, with 11 bases matching TRBD2. This CDR3 is built from 15 residues. The germline gives CDR1 SGHRS, CDR2 YFSETQ. Trimming at V came to 5 bases and at J to 5 bases, leaving 6 bases not matched to a gene.

This chain links TRBV7-9 with TRBJ2-1; TRBD2 agrees at 8 bases. Germline CDR1 and CDR2: SEHNR and FQNEAQ (reference sequence). The CDR3 length is 14 residues. V was pared by 5 bases and J by 4 bases, with 4 bases of the junction left unmatched. CDR3 coding DNA: TGTGCCAGCAGCCGTAGCGGGATTTACAATGAGCAGTTCTTC. This codes for CASSRSGIYNEQFF.

The chain has TRBV9 and TRBJ1-3; D is undetermined. This CDR3 has 14 amino acids. In germline, CDR1 is SGDLS, CDR2 YYNGEE. V lost 3 bases to trimming and J lost 4 bases, with 11 bases between them. CDR3 sequence reads: CASSARQLGNTIYF. DNA for the CDR3: TGTGCCAGCAGCGCCCGCCAGTTGGGAAACACCATATATTTT. The whole variable domain, remainder taken from reference TRBV9 and TRBJ1-3, is DSGVTQTPKHLITATGQRVTLRCSPRSGDLSVYWYQQSLDQGLQFLIQYYNGEERAKGNILERFSAQQFPDLHSELNLSSLELGDSALYFCASSARQLGNTIYFGEGSWLTVV.

This sequence joins TRBV28 and TRBJ2-2; the D gene is possibly TRBD2 (6 bases). Trimming shortened V by 6 bases and J by 7 bases, and 15 bases separated the two germline ends. The CDR3 totals 14 residues. Germline CDR1 is MDHEN and CDR2 is SYDVKM. CDR3 loop: CASRLGEASGELFF. The CDR3 DNA is TGTGCCAGCAGGCTGGGGGAGGCAAGCGGGGAGCTGTTTTTT.

V and J are TRBV12-3 or TRBV12-4 and TRBJ2-2, with a tentative D call TRBD2 (5 bases). The CDR3 consists of 12 residues. V lost 7 bases to trimming and J lost 2 bases, with 5 bases between them. Here the CDR3 reads CASTGNTGELFF. CDR3 DNA sequence: TGTGCCAGCACGGGAAACACCGGGGAGCTGTTTTTT.

The J gene is TRBJ1-5, the V gene TRBV7-9, with D uncertain. The CDR3 contains 13 residues. The germline V gene encodes CDR1 SEHNR and CDR2 FQNEAQ (reference sequence). Between the trimmed V and J ends, which lost 1 base and 8 bases, there was a span of 9 bases. In DNA form, the CDR3 reads TGTGCCAGCAGCTTAGATAGCTTTGAGCCCCAGCATTTT. Encoded protein: CASSLDSFEPQHF.

This clone is a singleton in its sample. DNA of the CDR3: TGTGCCAGTAGTATGTACAGGAACACTGAAGCTTTCTTT. Amino acid sequence: CASSMYRNTEAFF. V and J are TRBV19 and TRBJ1-1; D is undetermined. There are 13 residues in the CDR3. Germline V gives CDR1 LNHDA, CDR2 SQIVND (reference sequence). Trimming took 3 bases from V and 1 from J, leaving 6 bases between them.

V is TRBV3-1 (or the pseudogene TRBV3-2) and J is TRBJ1-6; possibly TRBD1 for D (6 bases). CDR1 LGHDT and CDR2 YNNKEL come from the germline V gene (reference sequence). V was cut by 6 bases and J by 6 bases, with 12 bases left in between. This CDR3 has 14 amino acids. CDR3 nucleotides: TGTGCCAGCAGGGGGGGGGCAAGTAATTCACCCCTCCACTTT. This encodes CASRGGASNSPLHF.

CDR3 DNA sequence: TGTGCCAGCAGCCCCAGCCGGACAGGGCTTAGCGAGCAGTACTTC. It codes for CASSPSRTGLSEQYF. The J gene is TRBJ2-7, the V gene TRBV5-4; 8 nucleotides line up with TRBD1. This CDR3 has 15 amino acids. Germline V gene data show CDR1 as SGHNT and CDR2 as YYREEE (reference sequence). The trim removed 4 bases at V and 6 bases at J, leaving 12 bases unmatched.

The rearrangement uses TRBV3-1 (or the pseudogene TRBV3-2) and TRBJ1-1; a possible D gene is TRBD1 (5 bases). This CDR3 is 14 amino acids long. V dropped 7 bases and J dropped 8 bases, with 20 bases sitting between them. CDR1 is LGHDT, CDR2 YNNKEL, per germline (reference sequence). CDR3 in DNA: TGTGCCAGCACCCTCTCACACGACAGTGGCGAAGCTTTCTTT. This codes for CASTLSHDSGEAFF.

This clone was found a few times. The rearrangement joins TRBV5-1 to TRBJ1-4; 8 nucleotides line up with TRBD1. This CDR3 is built from 15 residues. Germline-derived CDR1 and CDR2 are SGHRS and YFSETQ. V was pared by 4 bases and J by 2 bases, with 4 bases of the junction left unmatched. CDR3 nucleotides: TGCGCCAGCAGCGTAACAGGGGGGACTAATGAAAAACTGTTTTTT. It specifies CASSVTGGTNEKLFF.

The chain employs TRBV3-1 (or the pseudogene TRBV3-2) and TRBJ1-1, with D possibly matching TRBD1 (5 bases). Trimming stripped 9 bases from V and 2 bases from J, with 19 bases between. Germline values: CDR1 LGHDT, CDR2 YNNKEL (reference sequence). The CDR3 covers 15 residues. CDR3 sequence: CASTLFGGLNTEAFF. The CDR3 DNA reads TGTGCCAGTACCTTGTTTGGGGGGTTAAACACTGAAGCTTTCTTT.

J is TRBJ2-1 and V is TRBV24-1; unclear D gene. CDR1 and CDR2 (germline): KGHDR, SFDVKD. The length of the CDR3 is 14 residues. The ends were cut back, 1 base at V and 5 bases at J, with 8 bases in the middle. CDR3 nucleotides: TGTGCCACCAGTGATTTCCCACAGCACAATGAGCAGTTCTTC. It is translated as CATSDFPQHNEQFF.

This chain links TRBV5-1 with TRBJ2-7; D unresolved. The V and J ends lost 5 bases and 4 bases respectively, with 10 bases between them. The CDR3 length is 12 residues. CDR1 and CDR2 from the germline V gene are SGHRS and YFSETQ. The CDR3 nucleotides are TGCGCCAGCAGTTTGAGCCCTTACGAGCAGTACTTC. It codes for CASSLSPYEQYF.